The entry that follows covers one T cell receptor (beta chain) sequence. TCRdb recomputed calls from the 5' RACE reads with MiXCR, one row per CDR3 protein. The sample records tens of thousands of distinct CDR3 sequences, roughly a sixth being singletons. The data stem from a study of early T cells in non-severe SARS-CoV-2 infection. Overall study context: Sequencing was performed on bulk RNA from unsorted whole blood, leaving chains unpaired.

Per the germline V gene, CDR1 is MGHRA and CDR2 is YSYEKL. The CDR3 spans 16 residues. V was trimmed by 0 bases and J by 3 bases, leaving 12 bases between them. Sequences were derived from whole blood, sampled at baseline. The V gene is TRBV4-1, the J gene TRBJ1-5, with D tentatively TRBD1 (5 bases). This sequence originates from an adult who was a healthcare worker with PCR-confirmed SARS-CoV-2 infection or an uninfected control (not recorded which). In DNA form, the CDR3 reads TGCGCCAGCAGCCAAGATAGGGCGACAGCCAATCAGCCCCAGCATTTT. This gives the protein CASSQDRATANQPQHF.